This entry lists 21 T cell receptor beta chains sequenced from one sample in a study of human thymus T cells. Resections from corrective heart surgery provided thymus tissue. Sequencing used immunoSEQ multiplex PCR; TCRdb keeps in-frame clones, though not all of them. This table has some 130,000 clones, around 94% appearing once. Specimen: thymus tissue. These receptors were collected from a boy under two years old with a congenital heart defect but otherwise immunologically healthy.

This chain uses TRBV4-3 with TRBJ2-7; tentatively, D is TRBD2 (6 bases). This CDR3 comprises 15 residues. Germline-derived CDR1 and CDR2 are LGHNA and YSLEER. Trimming took off 0 bases at V and 0 bases at J, with 9 bases between the two ends. The CDR3 protein is CASSQDGGYSYEQYF. The DNA for the CDR3 is TGCGCCAGCAGCCAAGATGGAGGGTACTCCTACGAGCAGTACTTC.

V gene TRBV4-3 combines with J gene TRBJ1-6, with D unresolved. The V end lost 0 bases, the J end lost 8 bases, and 14 bases lay between the germline ends. The CDR3 runs 16 residues. The germline V gene has CDR1 LGHNA and CDR2 YSLEER. The CDR3 DNA is TGCGCCAGCAGCCAAGATCCAGGCCGGGAGGATTCACCCCTCCACTTT. Encoded protein: CASSQDPGREDSPLHF.

V and J are TRBV27 and TRBJ2-7; D not certain. Germline assignment: CDR1 MNHEY and CDR2 SMNVEV (reference sequence). The CDR3 covers 15 residues. Trimming took 0 bases from V and 1 from J, leaving 10 bases between them. CDR3 in DNA: TGTGCCAGCAGTTTATCGTCGGCGGATTCCTACGAGCAGTACTTC. Protein sequence: CASSLSSADSYEQYF.

This clone came up a few times. The V gene is TRBV19, the J gene TRBJ2-2; 8 nucleotides agree with TRBD1. The CDR3 length is 15 residues. V shed 4 bases, J shed 5 bases, and the junction held 6 bases outside the gene matches. Germline lookup yields CDR1 LNHDA and CDR2 SQIVND (reference sequence). The CDR3 is CASSTRQGTTGELFF. CDR3 DNA sequence: TGTGCCAGTAGTACCCGACAGGGGACGACCGGGGAGCTGTTTTTT. Together with reference TRBV19 and TRBJ2-2, the CDR3 gives the full variable domain: DGGITQSPKYLFRKEGQNVTLSCEQNLNHDAMYWYRQDPGQGLRLIYYSQIVNDFQKGDIAEGYSVSREKKESFPLTVTSAQKNPTAFYLCASSTRQGTTGELFFGEGSRLTVL.

As to this clone: Germline and junction disagree at one end, which may indicate a read error. The chain couples TRBV7-7 to TRBJ2-1; tentatively, D is TRBD2 (6 bases). The CDR3 runs to 13 residues. The germline CDR1 and CDR2 sequences are SSHAT and FNYEAQ (reference sequence). The CDR3 DNA reads TGTGCTAGCAGCTTAGCAGGCGGGGACCCACAGTTCTTC. Residues: CASSLAGGDPQFF.

The table lists this clone with a count of one. This sequence joins TRBV7-3 and TRBJ1-1, with 7 bases that match TRBD1. Germline CDR1 reads SGHTA; CDR2 reads FQGTGA. CDR3 length: 13 residues. The V gene end was trimmed by 4 bases and the J gene end by 4 bases; junction bases not matched to a gene: 3. The CDR3 region is CASSSSGGTEAFF. The CDR3 DNA is TGTGCCAGCAGCTCATCAGGGGGCACTGAAGCTTTCTTT.

This clone occurred once. CDR3 nucleotides: TGCGCCAGCAGCCAATCCGAACAGGGTTTCGAGCAGTACTTC. Its protein is CASSQSEQGFEQYF. The chain combines TRBV4-3 with TRBJ2-7; D might be TRBD1 (6 bases). Germline V gene data show CDR1 as LGHNA and CDR2 as YSLEER. This CDR3 comprises 14 residues. V was shortened by 2 bases and J by 6 bases, with 14 bases between the two germline ends.

The chain couples TRBV25-1 to TRBJ1-2; D is undetermined. Trimming shortened V by 2 bases and J by 1 base, and 8 bases separated the two germline ends. From germline, CDR1 is MGHDK and CDR2 SYGVNS. CDR3 length equals 14 residues. CDR3 nucleotides: TGTGCCAGCAGTGAAGGTAGCTATAACTATGGCTACACCTTC. Translating it yields CASSEGSYNYGYTF.

This chain uses TRBV30 with TRBJ2-7; the D is unclear. Germline CDR1 and CDR2: GTSNPN and SVGIG (reference sequence). CDR3 length: 13 amino acids. The V and J ends lost 1 base and 2 bases respectively, with 9 bases between them. CDR3 in DNA: TGTGCCTGGAGTGAGGCTCCAACCTACGAGCAGTACTTC. Protein: CAWSEAPTYEQYF.

The chain has TRBV27 and TRBJ2-2; 7 nucleotides align to TRBD2. V was pared by 4 bases and J by 6 bases, with 8 bases of the junction left unmatched. CDR3 length: 15 residues. Germline V gene data show CDR1 as MNHEY and CDR2 as SMNVEV (reference sequence). This chain's CDR3 is CASSSDPGGAGELFF. For the CDR3, the DNA is TGTGCCAGCAGTTCCGATCCTGGGGGGGCCGGGGAGCTGTTTTTT.

The J gene is TRBJ2-5, the V gene TRBV4-2; TRBD1 matches at 7 bases. V gave up 0 bases and J gave up 5 bases; unmatched junction bases: 12. The CDR3 has 17 amino acids. Germline assignment: CDR1 LGHNA and CDR2 YNFKEQ. CDR3 DNA sequence: TGTGCCAGCAGCCAAGAAAAGTCCCCAGGGGGAACGGAGACCCAGTACTTC. Residues: CASSQEKSPGGTETQYF.

A few counts support this clone. V is TRBV25-1 and J is TRBJ1-6; tentative D call: TRBD1 (6 bases). Germline lookup yields CDR1 MGHDK and CDR2 SYGVNS. This CDR3 region has 16 residues. The ends were cut back, 3 bases at V and 2 bases at J, with 11 bases in the middle. The CDR3 coding sequence is TGTGCCAGCAGTGAGCGACAGGCTACCTATAATTCACCCCTCCACTTT. This encodes CASSERQATYNSPLHF.

This chain joins TRBV16 and TRBJ1-1; D not resolved. Germline CDR1 reads KGHSY; CDR2 reads FQNENV. The ends were cut back, 4 bases at V and 6 bases at J, with 15 bases in the middle. The CDR3 covers 14 residues. The CDR3 protein is CASSPRPVTAEAFF. The CDR3 DNA follows: TGTGCCAGCAGCCCGCGACCAGTCACAGCTGAAGCTTTCTTT.

This clone was seen just once. The J gene is TRBJ1-3, the V gene TRBV5-4, with D unclear. Germline V lookup: CDR1 SGHNT, CDR2 YYREEE (reference sequence). Trimming left V 0 bases short and J 4 bases short, with 11 bases between. This CDR3 region has 15 residues. As DNA, the CDR3 is TGTGCCAGCAGCTTGGGACTGGATAGAGGAAACACCATATATTTT. This encodes CASSLGLDRGNTIYF.

This chain uses TRBV2 with TRBJ2-1, with 8 nucleotides matching TRBD2. Trimming took 10 bases from V and 2 from J; bases not matched to a gene: 7. Per the germline V gene, CDR1 is SNHLY and CDR2 is FYNNEI. This CDR3 is built from 14 residues. CDR3 protein: CATFAGGAYNEQFF. CDR3 nucleotides: TGTGCCACCTTCGCGGGGGGCGCCTACAATGAGCAGTTCTTC. The full variable domain, its missing parts supplied by reference TRBV2 and TRBJ2-1, is EPEVTQTPSHQVTQMGQEVILRCVPISNHLYFYWYRQILGQKVEFLVSFYNNEISEKSEIFDDQFSVERPDGSNFTLKIRSTKLEDSAMYFCATFAGGAYNEQFFGPGTRLTVL.

In its sample, this clone was seen once. The chain combines TRBV5-8 with TRBJ2-3; D is ambiguous. Germline CDR1 and CDR2: SGHTS and YDEGEE. The CDR3 runs to 11 residues. V was trimmed by 0 bases and J by 5 bases, leaving 1 base between them. CDR3 region: CASSLGDTQYF. The CDR3 coding sequence is TGTGCCAGCAGCTTGGGAGATACGCAGTATTTT.

The chain is built from TRBV7-9 and TRBJ1-3; D is perhaps TRBD1 (6 bases). Germline loops: CDR1 SEHNR, CDR2 FQNEAQ (reference sequence). V was clipped by 5 bases and J by 4 bases, with 27 bases between them. CDR3 size: 19 residues. CDR3 protein: CASSPMLQGSLWRGNTIYF. CDR3 nucleotide sequence: TGTGCCAGCAGCCCGATGCTCCAGGGGTCCCTATGGAGGGGAAACACCATATATTTT.

J is TRBJ1-1 and V is TRBV7-9; 8 bases are a match to TRBD1. The germline V gene encodes CDR1 SEHNR and CDR2 FQNEAQ (reference sequence). The CDR3 runs 15 residues. V shed 5 bases and J 4 bases; nucleotides not matched to a gene: 9. The CDR3: CASSPPQGARTEAFF. DNA for the CDR3: TGTGCCAGCAGCCCCCCGCAGGGGGCGCGCACTGAAGCTTTCTTT.

The V and J genes are TRBV7-6 and TRBJ2-1, with D perhaps given as TRBD1 or TRBD2 (5 bases each). Germline CDR1 and CDR2: SGHVS and FNYEAQ. V lost 6 bases and J lost 0, with 12 bases in between. This CDR3 comprises 15 residues. CDR3 residues: CASRWTDSSYNEQFF. Here the CDR3 DNA reads TGTGCCAGCAGGTGGACTGACAGCTCCTACAATGAGCAGTTCTTC.

The V call is TRBV11-3, the J call TRBJ1-3, with 8 positions matching TRBD1. The germline CDR1 and CDR2 sequences are SGHNT and YENEEA. The trim removed 1 base at V and 2 bases at J, leaving 1 base unmatched. CDR3 size: 15 residues. CDR3 region: CASSLGRGPGNTIYF. CDR3 sequence (DNA): TGTGCCAGCAGCTTAGGCAGGGGGCCTGGAAACACCATATATTTT.

Turning to this clone: The same CDR3 is also encoded by other DNA sequences in this sample. V is TRBV5-1 and J is TRBJ1-2; D gene uncertain. The CDR3 runs to 10 residues. CDR1 SGHRS and CDR2 YFSETQ come from the germline V gene. Between the trimmed V and J ends, which lost 4 bases and 8 bases, there was a span of 6 bases. CDR3 sequence: CASSLGGYTF. The CDR3 DNA follows: TGCGCCAGCAGCCTGGGGGGCTACACCTTC.